This T cell receptor beta chain was captured by sequencing in a study of blood T cell repertoires in COVID-19. Background on the study: The study drew acute and convalescent COVID-19 samples from the United States, Italy and Spain. Sample material is recorded as cDNA or gDNA derived from T cells, B-cell-depleted T cells, or PBMCs.

Original processing notes: Amplifying reference gene primers gave estimates of nucleated cell counts. Only in-frame clones appear in the TCRdb table, and some are missing; sequencing was by immunoSEQ multiplex PCR. Clone size and V and J calls were adopted from that table, with D and trimming inferred from the DNA. This table holds about 91,000 clones, about 90% found once. This CDR3 has 14 amino acids. The V gene's germline CDR1 is SGHRS and CDR2 YFSETQ. V dropped 4 bases and J dropped 5; count of bases not matched to a gene: 6. The genes are TRBV5-1 and TRBJ2-5; 9 bases align to TRBD1. The TCR was taken from an older man with acute or convalescent COVID-19. Sequencing was performed on peripheral blood. The CDR3 loop reads CASSRGTGKETQYF. CDR3 nucleotides: TGCGCCAGCAGCCGCGGGACAGGGAAGGAGACCCAGTACTTC.